Below are 8 T cell receptor beta chains sequenced from a single sample in a study of cytotoxic CD8 clonotypes in ibrutinib-treated CLL. This table comes from immunoSEQ multiplex PCR, and its TCRdb copy is limited to in-frame clones, with some not included. The table records approximately 140,000 clones, about 72% of them present only once. Here the sequenced sample was PBMCs, taken after 12 months of ibrutinib treatment. Receptor source: a human donor with chronic lymphocytic leukemia.

V usage is TRBV6-5 and J usage is TRBJ2-3; no firm D call. The V end lost 6 bases, the J end lost 3 bases, and 16 bases lay between the germline ends. The CDR3 sequence is 15 residues long. Germline V CDR1 and CDR2: MNHEY, SVGAGI. DNA for the CDR3: TGTGCCAGCAGCAGAACTCCCCCCAGGACAGATACGCAGTATTTT. It codes for CASSRTPPRTDTQYF.

V gene TRBV5-1 combines with J gene TRBJ2-5; D assignment may be TRBD1 or TRBD2 (6 bases each). CDR1 and CDR2 (germline): SGHRS, YFSETQ. The CDR3 has 13 residues. Trimming took off 4 bases at V and 2 bases at J, with 9 bases between the two ends. The CDR3 loop is CASSRGAQETQYF. The CDR3 DNA sequence: TGCGCCAGCAGCAGGGGGGCACAAGAGACCCAGTACTTC.

Only a few counts were recorded for this clone. This rearrangement joins TRBV19 to TRBJ2-7, with 8 bases lining up with TRBD1. CDR1 and CDR2 (germline): LNHDA, SQIVND (reference sequence). The CDR3 is made up of 14 amino acids. V shed 4 bases and J 7 bases; nucleotides not matched to a gene: 9. The CDR3 bases are TGTGCCAGTAGTAGTGCAGGGGGCTTTGATGAGCAGTACTTC. The encoded protein is CASSSAGGFDEQYF.

This sequence joins TRBV19 and TRBJ1-1, with TRBD1 matching 7 bases. V lost 7 bases, J lost 7 bases, and 6 bases stayed unmatched. The CDR3 has 12 residues. CDR1 LNHDA and CDR2 SQIVND come from the germline V gene (reference sequence). CDR3 protein: CASTQSGGEAFF. The CDR3 bases are TGTGCCAGTACCCAGTCAGGGGGTGAAGCTTTCTTT. Drawing the rest from reference TRBV19 and TRBJ1-1, the complete variable domain is DGGITQSPKYLFRKEGQNVTLSCEQNLNHDAMYWYRQDPGQGLRLIYYSQIVNDFQKGDIAEGYSVSREKKESFPLTVTSAQKNPTAFYLCASTQSGGEAFFGQGTRLTVV.

The V and J genes are TRBV6-1 and TRBJ1-5; 9 bases align to TRBD1. CDR1 MNHNS and CDR2 SASEGT come from the germline V gene. There are 14 residues in the CDR3. Unmatched junction bases numbered 2, after V lost 4 bases and J lost 4 bases. The CDR3 region is CASSGQGGNQPQHF. For the CDR3, the DNA is TGTGCCAGCAGTGGACAGGGGGGGAATCAGCCCCAGCATTTT.

The rearrangement links TRBV9 to TRBJ1-1; D may be TRBD1 (5 bases). This CDR3 has 10 residues. The germline gives CDR1 SGDLS, CDR2 YYNGEE. With 7 bases removed from V and 5 bases from J, the gap between germline ends came to 6 bases. CDR3: CASSGTEAFF. The CDR3 DNA reads TGTGCCAGCTCAGGGACTGAAGCTTTCTTT. The entire variable domain, with the rest obtained from reference TRBV9 and TRBJ1-1, is as follows: DSGVTQTPKHLITATGQRVTLRCSPRSGDLSVYWYQQSLDQGLQFLIQYYNGEERAKGNILERFSAQQFPDLHSELNLSSLELGDSALYFCASSGTEAFFGQGTRLTVV.

V usage is TRBV7-2 and J usage is TRBJ1-2, with 9 bases that match TRBD1. Germline V gene lookup returns CDR1 SGHTA and CDR2 FQGNSA. The CDR3 has 14 amino acids. Losses at the gene ends were 5 bases for V and 8 bases for J; bases not matched to a gene: 9. CDR3 sequence reads: CASSPGTGRFGYTF. CDR3 nucleotides: TGTGCCAGCAGCCCCGGGACAGGGAGGTTCGGCTACACCTTC.

This chain links TRBV5-1 with TRBJ1-1; D gene uncertain. The V gene lost 8 bases and the J gene lost 1 base, with 12 bases spanning the gap. The CDR3 is 13 residues long. Germline CDR1 SGHRS, CDR2 YFSETQ. The chain's CDR3 is CASLGNKNTEAFF. In nucleotides, the CDR3 is TGCGCCAGTCTAGGGAACAAGAACACTGAAGCTTTCTTT.